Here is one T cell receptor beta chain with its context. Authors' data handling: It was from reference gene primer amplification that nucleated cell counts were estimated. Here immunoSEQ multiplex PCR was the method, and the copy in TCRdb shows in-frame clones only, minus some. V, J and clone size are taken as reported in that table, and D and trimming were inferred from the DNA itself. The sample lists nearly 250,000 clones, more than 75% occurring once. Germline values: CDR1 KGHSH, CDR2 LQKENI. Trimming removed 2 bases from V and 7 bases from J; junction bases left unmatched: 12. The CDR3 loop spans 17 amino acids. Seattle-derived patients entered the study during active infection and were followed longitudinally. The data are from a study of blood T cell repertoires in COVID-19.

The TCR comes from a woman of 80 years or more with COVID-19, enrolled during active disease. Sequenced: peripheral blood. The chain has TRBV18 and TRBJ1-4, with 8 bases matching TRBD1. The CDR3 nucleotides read TGTGCCAGCTCACCAGCCAGGGGGCTGGCGCGAAGTGAAAAACTGTTTTTT. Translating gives CASSPARGLARSEKLFF. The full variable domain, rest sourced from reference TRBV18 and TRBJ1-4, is NAGVMQNPRHLVRRRGQEARLRCSPMKGHSHVYWYRQLPEEGLKFMVYLQKENIIDESGMPKERFSAEFPKEGPSILRIQQVVRGDSAAYFCASSPARGLARSEKLFFGSGTQLSVL.